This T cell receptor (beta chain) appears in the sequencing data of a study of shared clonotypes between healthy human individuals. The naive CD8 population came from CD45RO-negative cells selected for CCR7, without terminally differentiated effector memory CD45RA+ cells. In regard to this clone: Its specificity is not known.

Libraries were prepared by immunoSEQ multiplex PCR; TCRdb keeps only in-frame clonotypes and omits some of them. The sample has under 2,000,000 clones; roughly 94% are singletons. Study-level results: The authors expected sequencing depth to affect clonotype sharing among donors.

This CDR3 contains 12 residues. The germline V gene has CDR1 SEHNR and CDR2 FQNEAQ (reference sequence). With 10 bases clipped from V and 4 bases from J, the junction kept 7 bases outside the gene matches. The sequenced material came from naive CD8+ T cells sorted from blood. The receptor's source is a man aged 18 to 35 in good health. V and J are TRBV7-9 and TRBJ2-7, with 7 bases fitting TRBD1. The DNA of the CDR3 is TGTGCCACCAGACAGGGTTTATACGAGCAGTACTTC. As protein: CATRQGLYEQYF. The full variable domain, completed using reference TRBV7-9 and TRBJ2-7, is DTGVSQNPRHKITKRGQNVTFRCDPISEHNRLYWYRQTLGQGPEFLTYFQNEAQLEKSRLLSDRFSAERPKGSFSTLEIQRTEQGDSAMYLCATRQGLYEQYFGPGTRLTVT.